The 29 T cell receptor beta chains below come from one sample, sequenced in a study of post-analysis software for immune sequencing data. For these TCRs, the target antigens are not known. Study findings and constraints: Patients carried five TRBV segments more frequently than controls did, and TRBV5-6, TRBV5-1 and TRBV20-1 were among them.

Unique molecular identifiers were present in the TCR beta cDNA libraries. A single record per CDR3 protein comes from TCRdb applying MiXCR to the PCR reads. Among 650,000 to 900,000 distinct CDR3 sequences listed, 46% were seen once. The sequenced sample consisted of blood. These receptors were collected from a girl between 5 and 17 years old with multiple sclerosis.

This clonotype turned up a few times. The V call is TRBV27, the J call TRBJ1-6, with D tentatively TRBD1 (5 bases). The CDR3 contains 15 residues. The germline V gene encodes CDR1 MNHEY and CDR2 SMNVEV (reference sequence). Deletions cut 5 bases from V and 9 bases from J, with 17 bases between. The CDR3 bases are TGTGCCAGCAGTCCTAATCAGGGTTCAGGTTCACCCCTCCACTTT. It encodes CASSPNQGSGSPLHF.

This clonotype showed up just a few times. This rearrangement joins TRBV7-9 to TRBJ2-7, with TRBD1 matching 7 bases. J gave up 3 bases and V 5 bases, and 7 bases lay outside the gene matches. This CDR3 region has 14 residues. From germline, CDR1 is SEHNR and CDR2 FQNEAQ (reference sequence). The CDR3 DNA reads as TGTGCCAGCAGCGAACCGGGACAGAGCTACGAGCAGTACTTC. It codes for CASSEPGQSYEQYF.

The chain has TRBV7-9 and TRBJ2-3; 7 nucleotides match TRBD1. Germline trimming cut 7 bases from V and 0 bases from J; bases unmatched to any gene: 7. The CDR3 is 15 amino acids. Germline V lookup: CDR1 SEHNR, CDR2 FQNEAQ (reference sequence). The CDR3 DNA reads TGTGCCAGCACGCGAGGGGGCGGGAGCACAGATACGCAGTATTTT. This gives the protein CASTRGGGSTDTQYF.

The CDR3 nucleotides are TGTGCCAGCAGTCTCCGGGACAACGGTTGGACTTACAATGAGCAGTTCTTC. Its protein product is CASSLRDNGWTYNEQFF. The gene calls are TRBV27 and TRBJ2-1; the D gene is possibly TRBD1 (6 bases). Germline CDR1 reads MNHEY; CDR2 reads SMNVEV (reference sequence). The CDR3 consists of 17 residues. Between the trimmed V and J ends, which lost 5 bases and 4 bases, there was a span of 21 bases.

At least ten counts were recorded for this clonotype. The chain uses TRBV7-2 and TRBJ1-1; a weak D match, TRBD1 (5 bases). The V and J ends lost 4 bases and 0 bases respectively, with 6 bases between them. CDR1 SGHTA and CDR2 FQGNSA come from the germline V gene. This CDR3 region has 13 residues. The CDR3 coding sequence is TGTGCCAGCAGCTCGGGACTGAACACTGAAGCTTTCTTT. It translates to CASSSGLNTEAFF.

This clonotype showed up just a few times. The chain is built from TRBV28 and TRBJ2-1; 9 positions agree with TRBD2. J was trimmed by 3 bases and V by 5 bases; bases with no gene match: 5. This CDR3 is 15 amino acids long. CDR1 is MDHEN, CDR2 SYDVKM, per germline. CDR3 region: CASSKTSGIYNEQFF. The CDR3 DNA reads TGTGCCAGCAGTAAGACTAGCGGCATCTACAATGAGCAGTTCTTC.

This clonotype was recorded many times. The rearrangement joins TRBV28 to TRBJ1-2, with TRBD1 as a possible D gene (5 bases). V dropped 5 bases and J dropped 9 bases, with 25 bases sitting between them. This CDR3 contains 16 residues. The germline gives CDR1 MDHEN, CDR2 SYDVKM. The CDR3: CASSPAEEGSKNSYTF. The CDR3 coding sequence is TGTGCCAGCAGTCCCGCAGAGGAGGGGAGTAAGAACAGCTACACCTTC.

The V and J genes are TRBV6-1 and TRBJ2-2; TRBD2 aligns across 14 bases. Per the germline V gene, CDR1 is MNHNS and CDR2 is SASEGT. The CDR3 has 18 residues. Unmatched junction bases numbered 9, after V lost 5 bases and J lost 4 bases. CDR3 amino acids: CASSRSGLAGGVTGELFF. CDR3 nucleotide sequence: TGTGCCAGCAGTCGCTCAGGACTAGCGGGAGGTGTCACCGGGGAGCTGTTTTTT.

The CDR3 loop is CASFHAGTVAYNEQFF. CDR3 DNA: TGTGCCAGTTTTCATGCCGGGACTGTGGCCTACAATGAGCAGTTCTTC. This rearrangement joins TRBV6-6 to TRBJ2-1; a possible D gene is TRBD2 (6 bases). The CDR3 runs 16 residues. Trimming removed 9 bases from V and 2 bases from J, with 20 bases in between. Germline lookup yields CDR1 MNHNY and CDR2 SVGAGI (reference sequence).

This clonotype turned up a few times. The gene calls are TRBV20-1 and TRBJ2-7, with 7 nucleotides matching TRBD2. CDR3 size: 15 residues. The germline CDR1 and CDR2 sequences are DFQATT and SNEGSKA (reference sequence). The V and J ends lost 0 bases and 0 bases, in that order; junction bases with no gene match: 5. The CDR3 spells CSARDPAGNSYEQYF. CDR3 nucleotide sequence: TGCAGTGCTAGAGATCCAGCGGGGAACTCCTACGAGCAGTACTTC.

The rearrangement links TRBV10-3 to TRBJ2-1; D remains ambiguous. Trimming shortened V by 4 bases and J by 9 bases, and 19 bases separated the two germline ends. Germline V CDR1 and CDR2: ENHRY, SYGVKD. The CDR3 consists of 15 residues. CDR3 sequence reads: CAISASNDGGGEQFF. Here the CDR3 DNA reads TGTGCCATCAGTGCCTCGAACGATGGTGGCGGTGAGCAGTTCTTC.

This clonotype was seen at least ten times. The CDR3, as DNA: TGTGCCAGCAGCCGGGGTGGCCTCGGGAACTATGGCTACACCTTC. Its translation is CASSRGGLGNYGYTF. V is TRBV7-9 and J is TRBJ1-2; D is unclear. This CDR3 has 15 amino acids. The ends were cut back, 5 bases at V and 2 bases at J, with 15 bases in the middle. Germline loops: CDR1 SEHNR, CDR2 FQNEAQ (reference sequence). The entire variable domain, with the rest obtained from reference TRBV7-9 and TRBJ1-2, is as follows: DTGVSQNPRHKITKRGQNVTFRCDPISEHNRLYWYRQTLGQGPEFLTYFQNEAQLEKSRLLSDRFSAERPKGSFSTLEIQRTEQGDSAMYLCASSRGGLGNYGYTFGSGTRLTVV.

This clonotype occurred a few times. The V and J genes are TRBV27 and TRBJ2-7; 10 bases agree with TRBD1. Germline V lookup: CDR1 MNHEY, CDR2 SMNVEV (reference sequence). This CDR3 is 14 amino acids long. Losses at the gene ends were 7 bases for V and 6 bases for J; bases not matched to a gene: 9. CDR3 amino acids: CASKTGTGVREQYF. The CDR3 DNA follows: TGTGCCAGCAAAACCGGGACAGGGGTTCGCGAGCAGTACTTC.

This chain connects TRBV6-5 to TRBJ1-2; 12 positions match TRBD1. From germline, CDR1 is MNHEY and CDR2 SVGAGI. The V segment lost 6 bases and the J segment 8 bases; nucleotides outside the gene matches: 7. The CDR3 sequence is 14 residues long. Here the CDR3 DNA reads TGTGCCAGCAGGACCGGGGACAGGGGGCGAGGCTACACCTTC. This translates into CASRTGDRGRGYTF.

This clonotype has just a few counts. The V gene is TRBV6-6, the J gene TRBJ1-2, with D unclear. The CDR3 consists of 14 residues. CDR1 and CDR2 from the germline V gene are MNHNY and SVGAGI (reference sequence). V was pared by 1 base and J by 6 bases, with 12 bases between. CDR3 residues: CASSYLDGVDGYTF. The CDR3 bases are TGTGCCAGCAGTTACTTGGACGGGGTTGATGGCTACACCTTC.

The chain combines TRBV29-1 with TRBJ2-7; TRBD2 might be the D (6 bases). Germline CDR1 SQVTM, CDR2 ANQGSEA. The CDR3 consists of 13 residues. V lost 6 bases and J lost 0, with 12 bases in between. This CDR3 is CSVPAGPSYEQYF. As DNA, the CDR3 is TGCAGCGTGCCAGCGGGTCCCTCCTACGAGCAGTACTTC.

The J gene is TRBJ1-1, the V gene TRBV7-9; D gene ambiguous. In germline, CDR1 is SEHNR, CDR2 FQNEAQ (reference sequence). There are 15 residues in the CDR3. The V end lost 4 bases, the J end lost 6 bases, and 18 bases lay between the germline ends. The CDR3 protein is CASSSPSGIGPEAFF. The CDR3 DNA is TGTGCCAGCAGCTCCCCATCTGGAATAGGACCTGAAGCTTTCTTT.

The table lists this clonotype with a few counts. The V gene is TRBV6-5, the J gene TRBJ2-3; 7 nucleotides agree with TRBD1. Germline loops: CDR1 MNHEY, CDR2 SVGAGI. The CDR3 totals 16 residues. Germline trimming cut 4 bases from V and 2 bases from J; bases unmatched to any gene: 9. For the CDR3, the DNA is TGTGCCAGCAGTTCCACGACAGGGACCTCCACAGATACGCAGTATTTT. This encodes CASSSTTGTSTDTQYF.

V and J are TRBV6-1 and TRBJ2-1; 7 positions match TRBD2. The CDR3 has 14 residues. J was trimmed by 5 bases and V by 4 bases; bases with no gene match: 5. CDR1 MNHNS and CDR2 SASEGT come from the germline V gene. Written as DNA, the CDR3 is TGTGCCAGCAGTGGGAGGACTAGGCACAATGAGCAGTTCTTC. It yields the protein CASSGRTRHNEQFF.

This clonotype has just a few counts. The V call is TRBV7-2, the J call TRBJ1-5; D perhaps matches TRBD1 (6 bases). The CDR3 extends over 16 amino acids. Per germline, CDR1 SGHTA and CDR2 FQGNSA. Trimming shortened V by 1 base and J by 1 base, and 11 bases separated the two germline ends. CDR3 residues: CASSLEQGGSNQPQHF. As DNA, the CDR3 is TGTGCCAGCAGCTTAGAACAGGGAGGGAGCAATCAGCCCCAGCATTTT. The full variable domain, with the rest looked up from reference TRBV7-2 and TRBJ1-5, is GAGVSQSPSNKVTEKGKDVELRCDPISGHTALYWYRQSLGQGLEFLIYFQGNSAPDKSGLPSDRFSAERTGGSVSTLTIQRTQQEDSAVYLCASSLEQGGSNQPQHFGDGTRLSIL.

The rearrangement uses TRBV7-3 and TRBJ2-1, with D possibly matching TRBD1 (7 bases). Germline V CDR1 and CDR2: SGHTA, FQGTGA. The CDR3 sequence is 14 residues long. The germline V and J ends were trimmed by 5 bases and 10 bases, with 18 bases remaining between them. CDR3 residues: CASSPRGTGTEQFF. The CDR3 bases are TGTGCCAGCAGCCCCAGGGGGACTGGGACGGAGCAGTTCTTC.

This clonotype showed up just a few times. J is TRBJ2-1 and V is TRBV2; 9 bases are shared with TRBD2. Trimming at V came to 6 bases and at J to 3 bases, leaving 9 bases not matched to a gene. Germline values: CDR1 SNHLY, CDR2 FYNNEI. The CDR3 consists of 16 residues. DNA for the CDR3: TGTGCCAGCAGGGAACTAGCGGGTGGCCACTACAATGAGCAGTTCTTC. Its translation: CASRELAGGHYNEQFF.

This chain connects TRBV11-3 to TRBJ2-1; D remains unclear. V lost 5 bases to trimming and J lost 8 bases, with 19 bases between them. The CDR3 runs 15 residues. Germline-derived CDR1 and CDR2 are SGHNT and YENEEA. CDR3 loop: CASSPSAANVDEQFF. The CDR3 DNA is TGTGCCAGCAGCCCCTCGGCCGCGAATGTCGATGAGCAGTTCTTC.

This sequence joins TRBV6-6 and TRBJ2-5; the D gene is possibly TRBD1 (7 bases). The ends were cut back, 7 bases at V and 7 bases at J, with 22 bases in the middle. This CDR3 has 15 residues. Germline CDR1 MNHNY, CDR2 SVGAGI (reference sequence). The CDR3 reads CASTDSDRRVATQYF. For the CDR3, the DNA is TGTGCCAGCACTGACTCGGACAGGAGGGTGGCGACCCAGTACTTC.

This chain uses TRBV3-1 with TRBJ1-1; D is undetermined. Looked up from germline, CDR1 is LGHDT and CDR2 is YNNKEL (reference sequence). The V end lost 5 bases, the J end lost 3 bases, and 4 bases lay between the germline ends. This CDR3 spans 11 amino acids. CDR3 residues: CASSAHTEAFF. The CDR3 DNA reads as TGTGCCAGCAGCGCGCACACTGAAGCTTTCTTT.

The chain is built from TRBV6-4 and TRBJ2-3; D might be TRBD2 (6 bases). CDR3 length equals 15 residues. Trimming stripped 5 bases from V and 0 bases from J, with 12 bases between. The germline V gene has CDR1 MRHNA and CDR2 SNTAGT. CDR3 nucleotides: TGTGCCAGCAGTAGGGACTCGACTAGCACAGATACGCAGTATTTT. This gives the protein CASSRDSTSTDTQYF.

This clonotype showed up just once. The junction differs from germline at one of its ends, possibly a read error. The V and J genes are TRBV5-1 and TRBJ2-7; D may be TRBD1 (6 bases). Germline CDR1 is SGHRS and CDR2 is YFSETQ. The CDR3 covers 15 residues. Written as DNA, the CDR3 is TGCGCCAGCAGCCCCCCGACAGGCGTCTCCTGCGAGCAGTACTTC. It specifies CASSPPTGVSCEQYF.

This clonotype was recorded a few times. This sequence joins TRBV29-1 and TRBJ1-2, with D uncertain. CDR1 and CDR2 (germline): SQVTM, ANQGSEA. Trimming shortened V by 7 bases and J by 5 bases, and 11 bases separated the two germline ends. This CDR3 has 11 amino acids. Here the CDR3 DNA reads TGCAGCGCAGGACGGGAGTATGGCTACACCTTC. It encodes CSAGREYGYTF. The full variable domain, its missing parts supplied by reference TRBV29-1 and TRBJ1-2, is SAVISQKPSRDICQRGTSLTIQCQVDSQVTMMFWYRQQPGQSLTLIATANQGSEATYESGFVIDKFPISRPNLTFSTLTVSNMSPEDSSIYLCSAGREYGYTFGSGTRLTVV.

This chain joins TRBV14 and TRBJ2-1; a possible D gene is TRBD2 (6 bases). The CDR3 extends over 15 amino acids. Germline CDR1 reads SGHDN; CDR2 reads FVKESK. The V and J ends lost 4 bases and 8 bases respectively, with 18 bases between them. DNA of the CDR3: TGTGCCAGCAGCCGGCGGGACTCGGGGTGGGATGAGCAGTTCTTC. Residues: CASSRRDSGWDEQFF.